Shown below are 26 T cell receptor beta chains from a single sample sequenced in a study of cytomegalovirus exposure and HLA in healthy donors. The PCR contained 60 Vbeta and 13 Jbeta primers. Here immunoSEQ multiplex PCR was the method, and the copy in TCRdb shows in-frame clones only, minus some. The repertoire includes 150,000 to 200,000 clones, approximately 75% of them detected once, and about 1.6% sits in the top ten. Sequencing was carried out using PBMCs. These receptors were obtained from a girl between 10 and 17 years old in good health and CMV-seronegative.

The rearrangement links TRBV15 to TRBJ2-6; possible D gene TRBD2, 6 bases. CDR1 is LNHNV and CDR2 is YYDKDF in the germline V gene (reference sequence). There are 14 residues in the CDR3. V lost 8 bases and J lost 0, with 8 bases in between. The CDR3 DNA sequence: TGTGCCACCCGGCGGGACTCTGGGGCCAACGTCCTGACTTTC. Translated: CATRRDSGANVLTF.

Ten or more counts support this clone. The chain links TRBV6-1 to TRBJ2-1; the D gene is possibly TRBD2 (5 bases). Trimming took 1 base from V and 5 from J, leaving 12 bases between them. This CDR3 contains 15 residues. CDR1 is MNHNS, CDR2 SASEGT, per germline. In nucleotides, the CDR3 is TGTGCCAGCAGTGAAGAGGAGGCTAGCCACAATGAGCAGTTCTTC. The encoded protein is CASSEEEASHNEQFF.

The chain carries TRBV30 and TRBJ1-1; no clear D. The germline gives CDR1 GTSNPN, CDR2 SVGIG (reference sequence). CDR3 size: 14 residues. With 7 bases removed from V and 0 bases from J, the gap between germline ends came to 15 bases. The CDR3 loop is CASLRAGLNTEAFF. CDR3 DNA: TGTGCCTCTCTCCGGGCGGGTTTGAACACTGAAGCTTTCTTT. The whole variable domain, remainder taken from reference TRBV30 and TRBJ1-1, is SQTIHQWPATLVQPVGSPLSLECTVEGTSNPNLYWYRQAAGRGLQLLFYSVGIGQISSEVPQNLSASRPQDRQFILSSKKLLLSDSGFYLCASLRAGLNTEAFFGQGTRLTVV.

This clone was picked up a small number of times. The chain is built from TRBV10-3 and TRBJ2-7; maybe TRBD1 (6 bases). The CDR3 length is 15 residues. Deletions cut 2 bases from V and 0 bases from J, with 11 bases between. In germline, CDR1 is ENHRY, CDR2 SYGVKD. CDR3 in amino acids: CAISEGTPSSYEQYF. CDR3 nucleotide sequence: TGTGCCATCAGTGAGGGGACACCTAGCTCCTACGAGCAGTACTTC.

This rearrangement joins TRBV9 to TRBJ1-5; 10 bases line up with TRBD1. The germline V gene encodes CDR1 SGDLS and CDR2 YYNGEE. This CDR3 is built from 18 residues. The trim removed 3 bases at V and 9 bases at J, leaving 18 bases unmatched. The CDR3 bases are TGTGCCAGCAGCGCAAATCCGGGACAGGGGCCCTCCCAAGGGCCCCAGCATTTT. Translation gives CASSANPGQGPSQGPQHF.

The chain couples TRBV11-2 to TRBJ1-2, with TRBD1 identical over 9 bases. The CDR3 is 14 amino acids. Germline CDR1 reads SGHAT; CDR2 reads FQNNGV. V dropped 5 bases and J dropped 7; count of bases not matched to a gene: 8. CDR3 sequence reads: CASSHLQGALGYTF. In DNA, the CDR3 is TGTGCCAGCAGCCACCTACAGGGGGCGCTTGGCTACACCTTC.

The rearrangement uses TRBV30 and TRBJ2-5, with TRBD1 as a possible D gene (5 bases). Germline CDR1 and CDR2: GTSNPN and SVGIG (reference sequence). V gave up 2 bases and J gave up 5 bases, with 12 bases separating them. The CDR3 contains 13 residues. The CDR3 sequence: CAWSHRLAETQYF. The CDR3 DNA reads TGTGCCTGGAGTCACAGGCTCGCGGAGACCCAGTACTTC.

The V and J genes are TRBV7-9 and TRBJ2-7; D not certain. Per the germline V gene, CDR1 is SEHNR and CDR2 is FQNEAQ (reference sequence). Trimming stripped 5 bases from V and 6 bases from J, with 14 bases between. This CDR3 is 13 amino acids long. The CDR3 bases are TGTGCCAGCAGCCCCCGAGACCAGGCCGAGCAGTACTTC. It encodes CASSPRDQAEQYF.

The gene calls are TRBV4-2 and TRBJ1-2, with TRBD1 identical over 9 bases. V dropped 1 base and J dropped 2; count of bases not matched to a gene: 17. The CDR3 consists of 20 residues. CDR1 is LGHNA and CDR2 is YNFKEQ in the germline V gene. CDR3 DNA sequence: TGTGCCAGCAGCCAAGCCGAGGTTCCGGGACAGGGTAACCTCAACTATGGCTACACCTTC. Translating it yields CASSQAEVPGQGNLNYGYTF.

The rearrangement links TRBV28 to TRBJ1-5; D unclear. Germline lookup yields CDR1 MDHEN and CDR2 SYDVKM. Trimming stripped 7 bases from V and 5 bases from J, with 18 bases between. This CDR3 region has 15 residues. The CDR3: CASTPPRVFDQPQHF. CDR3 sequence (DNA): TGTGCCAGCACCCCTCCCCGGGTGTTTGATCAGCCCCAGCATTTT.

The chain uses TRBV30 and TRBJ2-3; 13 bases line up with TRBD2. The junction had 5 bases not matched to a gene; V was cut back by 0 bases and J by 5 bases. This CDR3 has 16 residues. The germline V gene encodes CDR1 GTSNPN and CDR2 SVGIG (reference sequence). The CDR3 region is CAWSVGTSGEGDTQYF. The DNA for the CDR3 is TGTGCCTGGAGTGTAGGGACTAGCGGGGAGGGAGATACGCAGTATTTT.

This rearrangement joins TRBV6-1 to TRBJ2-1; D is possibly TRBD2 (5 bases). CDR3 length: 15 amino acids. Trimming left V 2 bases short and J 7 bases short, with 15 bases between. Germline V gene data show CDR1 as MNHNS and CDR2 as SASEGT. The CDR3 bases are TGTGCCAGCAGTGAAAGCTCCTTTTCGGGGAATGAGCAGTTCTTC. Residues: CASSESSFSGNEQFF.

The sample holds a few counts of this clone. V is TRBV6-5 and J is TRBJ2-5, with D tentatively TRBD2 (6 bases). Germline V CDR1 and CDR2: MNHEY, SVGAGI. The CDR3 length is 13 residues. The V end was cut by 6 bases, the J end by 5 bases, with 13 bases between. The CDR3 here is CASRTPRGETQYF. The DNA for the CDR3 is TGTGCCAGCAGGACTCCTCGGGGGGAGACCCAGTACTTC.

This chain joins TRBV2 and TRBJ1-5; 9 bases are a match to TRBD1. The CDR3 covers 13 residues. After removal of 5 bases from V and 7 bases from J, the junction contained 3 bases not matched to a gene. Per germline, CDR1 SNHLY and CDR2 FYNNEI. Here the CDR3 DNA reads TGTGCCAGCAGTACAGGGGGCGACCAGCCCCAGCATTTT. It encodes CASSTGGDQPQHF. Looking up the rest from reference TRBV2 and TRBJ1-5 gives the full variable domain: EPEVTQTPSHQVTQMGQEVILRCVPISNHLYFYWYRQILGQKVEFLVSFYNNEISEKSEIFDDQFSVERPDGSNFTLKIRSTKLEDSAMYFCASSTGGDQPQHFGDGTRLSIL.

The CDR3 DNA reads TGCGCCAGCAGCGCGACAGAGAACACTGAAGCTTTCTTT. Translated, it gives CASSATENTEAFF. This rearrangement joins TRBV5-1 to TRBJ1-1; D perhaps matches TRBD1 (5 bases). The V gene lost 4 bases and the J gene lost 1 base, with 8 bases spanning the gap. The CDR3 is made up of 13 amino acids. Germline assignment: CDR1 SGHRS and CDR2 YFSETQ.

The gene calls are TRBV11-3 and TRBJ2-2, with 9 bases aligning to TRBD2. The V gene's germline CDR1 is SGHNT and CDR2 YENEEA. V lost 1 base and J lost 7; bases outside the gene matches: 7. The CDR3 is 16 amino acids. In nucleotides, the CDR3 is TGTGCCAGCAGCTTAGGAATAGCGGGGGCCCTCGGGGAGCTGTTTTTT. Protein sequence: CASSLGIAGALGELFF.

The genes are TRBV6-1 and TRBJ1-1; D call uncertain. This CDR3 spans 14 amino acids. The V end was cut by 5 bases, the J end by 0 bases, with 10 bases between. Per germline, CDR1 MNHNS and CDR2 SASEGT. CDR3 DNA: TGTGCCAGCAGTCCCGGGAGGATGAACACTGAAGCTTTCTTT. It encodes CASSPGRMNTEAFF.

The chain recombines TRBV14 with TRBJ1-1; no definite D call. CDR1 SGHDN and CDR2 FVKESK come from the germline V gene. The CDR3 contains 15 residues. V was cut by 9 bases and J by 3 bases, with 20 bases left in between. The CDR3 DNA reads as TGTGCCAGTAGCAACCCCAAGGCCGGGGACACTGAAGCTTTCTTT. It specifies CASSNPKAGDTEAFF. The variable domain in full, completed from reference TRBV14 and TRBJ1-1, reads EAGVTQFPSHSVIEKGQTVTLRCDPISGHDNLYWYRRVMGKEIKFLLHFVKESKQDESGMPNNRFLAERTGGTYSTLKVQPAELEDSGVYFCASSNPKAGDTEAFFGQGTRLTVV.

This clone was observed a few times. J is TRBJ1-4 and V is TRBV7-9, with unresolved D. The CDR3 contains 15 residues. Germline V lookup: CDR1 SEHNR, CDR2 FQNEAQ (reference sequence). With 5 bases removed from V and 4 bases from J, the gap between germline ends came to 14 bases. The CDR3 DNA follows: TGTGCCAGCAGCCGCCGGGTAGGATTTAATGAAAAACTGTTTTTT. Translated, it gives CASSRRVGFNEKLFF.

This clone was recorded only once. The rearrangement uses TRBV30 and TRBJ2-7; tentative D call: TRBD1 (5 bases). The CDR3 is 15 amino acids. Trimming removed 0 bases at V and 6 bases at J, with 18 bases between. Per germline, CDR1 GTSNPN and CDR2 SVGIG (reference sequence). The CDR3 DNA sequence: TGTGCCTGGAGTGTTAGTGGTTTTCAGGGTAGCGAGCAGTACTTC. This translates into CAWSVSGFQGSEQYF.

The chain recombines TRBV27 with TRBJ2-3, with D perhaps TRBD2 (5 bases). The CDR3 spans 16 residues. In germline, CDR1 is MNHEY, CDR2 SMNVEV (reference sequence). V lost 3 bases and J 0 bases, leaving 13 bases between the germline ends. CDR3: CASSFGLAFSTDTQYF. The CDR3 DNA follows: TGTGCCAGCAGTTTTGGACTGGCCTTTAGCACAGATACGCAGTATTTT.

CDR3: CSATGTGYTF. For the CDR3, the DNA is TGCAGTGCTACCGGGACAGGCTACACCTTC. The chain carries TRBV20-1 and TRBJ1-2, with a weak D call TRBD1 (6 bases). CDR1 DFQATT and CDR2 SNEGSKA come from the germline V gene (reference sequence). The CDR3 is 10 residues long. The germline V and J ends were trimmed by 4 bases and 8 bases, with 8 bases remaining between them.

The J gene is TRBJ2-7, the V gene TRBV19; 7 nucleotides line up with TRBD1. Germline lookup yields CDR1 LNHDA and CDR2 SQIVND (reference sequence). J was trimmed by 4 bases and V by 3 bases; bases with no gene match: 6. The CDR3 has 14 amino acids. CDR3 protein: CASSIPGQPYEQYF. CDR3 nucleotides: TGTGCCAGTAGTATCCCGGGACAGCCTTACGAGCAGTACTTC.

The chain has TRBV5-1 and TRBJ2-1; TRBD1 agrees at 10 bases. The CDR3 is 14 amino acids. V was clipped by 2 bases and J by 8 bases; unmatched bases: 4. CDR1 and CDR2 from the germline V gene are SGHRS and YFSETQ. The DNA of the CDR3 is TGCGCCAGCAGCTTAGGGACAGGGGAGGATGAGCAGTTCTTC. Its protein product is CASSLGTGEDEQFF.

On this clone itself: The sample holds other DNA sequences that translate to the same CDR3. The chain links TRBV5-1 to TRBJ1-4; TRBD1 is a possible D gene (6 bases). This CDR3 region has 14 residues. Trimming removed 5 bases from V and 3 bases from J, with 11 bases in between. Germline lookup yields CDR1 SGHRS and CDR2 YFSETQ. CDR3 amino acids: CASSPGQPNEKLFF. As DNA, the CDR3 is TGCGCCAGCAGTCCAGGACAGCCTAATGAAAAACTGTTTTTT.

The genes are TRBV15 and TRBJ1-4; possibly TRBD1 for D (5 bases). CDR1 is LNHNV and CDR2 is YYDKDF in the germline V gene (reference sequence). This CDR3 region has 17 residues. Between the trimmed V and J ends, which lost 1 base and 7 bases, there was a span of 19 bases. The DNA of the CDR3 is TGTGCCACCAGCAGAGCCCCGGGAGGGGCTTCAGGTGAAAAACTGTTTTTT. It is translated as CATSRAPGGASGEKLFF.